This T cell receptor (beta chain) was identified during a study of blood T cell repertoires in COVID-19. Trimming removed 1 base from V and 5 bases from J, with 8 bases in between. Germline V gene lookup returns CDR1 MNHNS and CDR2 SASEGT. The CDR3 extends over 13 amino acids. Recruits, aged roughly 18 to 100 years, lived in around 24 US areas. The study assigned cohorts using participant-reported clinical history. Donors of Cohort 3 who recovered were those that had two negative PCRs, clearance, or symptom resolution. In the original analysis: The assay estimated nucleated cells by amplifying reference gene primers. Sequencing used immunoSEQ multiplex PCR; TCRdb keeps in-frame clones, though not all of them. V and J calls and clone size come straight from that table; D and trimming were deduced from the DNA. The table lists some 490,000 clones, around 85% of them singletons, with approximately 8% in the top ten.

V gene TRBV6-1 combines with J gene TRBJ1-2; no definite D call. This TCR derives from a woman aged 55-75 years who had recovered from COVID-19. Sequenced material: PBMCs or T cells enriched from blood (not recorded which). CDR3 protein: CASSEGLDYGYTF. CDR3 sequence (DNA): TGTGCCAGCAGTGAAGGACTCGATTATGGCTACACCTTC.